This TCR beta chain was captured in a study of blood T cells in healthy people across ages. For the second PCR, which ran for about 7 to 11 cycles, a sample-barcoded 5' primer and a J-beta primer mix were used. Via MiXCR, TCRdb re-called the 5' RACE reads, giving one row per CDR3 protein. The sample has around 990,000 distinct CDR3 sequences; about 25% are singletons. CDR1 is ENHRY and CDR2 is SYGVKD in the germline V gene. The CDR3 runs 13 residues. J gave up 3 bases and V 10 bases, and 4 bases lay outside the gene matches. These data are also associated with another study on T cells of mothers and their children.

The sequence derives from a girl aged 2 to 10 in good health. The sample was blood. V gene TRBV10-3 combines with J gene TRBJ2-5; 11 bases fit TRBD2. In nucleotides, the CDR3 is TGTGCCACACAGACTAGCGGGGAAGAGACCCAGTACTTC. Amino acids: CATQTSGEETQYF.